This TCR beta chain was identified during a study of blood T cell repertoires in COVID-19. Study background: The United States, Italy and Spain were the sources of the acute and convalescent COVID-19 samples.

This CDR3 contains 15 residues. Germline CDR1 and CDR2: SGHRS and YFSETQ. J was trimmed by 6 bases and V by 4 bases; bases with no gene match: 5. As handled by the study authors: It was from reference gene primer amplification that nucleated cell counts were estimated. Assay used: immunoSEQ multiplex PCR; TCRdb lists only in-frame clones, some missing. The DNA gave D and trimming, while V, J and clone size come from that table. The data show about 34,000 clones, more than 85% seen once. The clonotype was recovered from a woman at least 80 years old with acute or convalescent COVID-19. This chain links TRBV5-1 with TRBJ1-5; 12 bases align to TRBD1. The material sequenced was peripheral blood. CDR3 sequence reads: CASSEGTGGGQPQHF. Written as DNA, the CDR3 is TGCGCCAGCAGCGAAGGGACAGGGGGCGGTCAGCCCCAGCATTTT.